Included here is one TCR beta chain sequence, with context. The record originates from a study of blood T cell repertoires in COVID-19. Trimming stripped 0 bases from V and 13 bases from J, with 17 bases between. In germline, CDR1 is SGHRS, CDR2 YFSETQ. This CDR3 is 15 amino acids long. Methods used by the authors: Reference gene primer amplification yielded estimated nucleated cell counts. Repertoires were generated with immunoSEQ multiplex PCR, while TCRdb's copy carries only in-frame clones and drops some. D and trimming were read from the DNA, whereas the V and J calls and clone size are those reported in that table. The sample yields more than 95,000 clones, 70% to 90% seen once.

The chain recombines TRBV5-1 with TRBJ1-6, with no clear D. The sequence was obtained from a human donor in a cohort sampled during active COVID-19. Sequenced input: peripheral blood. The CDR3, as DNA: TGCGCCAGCAGCTTGGGGATGGGGAGAGGAAGGCCCCTCCACTTT. It specifies CASSLGMGRGRPLHF.